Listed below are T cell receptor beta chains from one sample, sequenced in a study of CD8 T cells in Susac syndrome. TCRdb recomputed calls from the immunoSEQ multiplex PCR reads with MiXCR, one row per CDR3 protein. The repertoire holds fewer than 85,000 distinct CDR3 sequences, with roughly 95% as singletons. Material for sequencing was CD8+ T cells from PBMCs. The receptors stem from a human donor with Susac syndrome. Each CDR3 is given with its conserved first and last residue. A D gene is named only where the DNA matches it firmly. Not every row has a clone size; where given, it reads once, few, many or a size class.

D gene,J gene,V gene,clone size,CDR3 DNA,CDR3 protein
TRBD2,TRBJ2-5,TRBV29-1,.,TGCAGCGCGACTAGCGGGACCCAAGAGACCCAGTACTTC,CSATSGTQETQYF
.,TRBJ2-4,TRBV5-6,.,TGTGCCAGCAGCTTGGGGGCGGCGGCGGGCTTAGCCAAAAACATTCAGTACTTC,CASSLGAAAGLAKNIQYF
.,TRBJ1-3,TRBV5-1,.,TGCGCCAGCAGCCAAGGACAGTTCTCTGGAAACACCATATATTTT,CASSQGQFSGNTIYF
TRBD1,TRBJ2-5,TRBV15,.,TGTGCCACCAGCGGCCGGGACAGGGCCCAAGAGACCCAGTACTTC,CATSGRDRAQETQYF
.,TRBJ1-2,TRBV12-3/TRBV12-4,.,TGTGCCAGCAGTTTTAAAAAGGACTATGGCTACACCTTC,CASSFKKDYGYTF
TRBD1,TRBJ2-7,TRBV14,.,TGTGCCAGCAGCTTCCGGGACAGATCCTACGAGCAGTACTTC,CASSFRDRSYEQYF
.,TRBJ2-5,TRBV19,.,TGTGCCAGTAGCTCGGGACTCCCCACCTCCCAGTACTTC,CASSSGLPTSQYF
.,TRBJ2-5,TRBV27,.,TGTGCCAGCAGTTCTGGATATGAGACCCAGTACTTC,CASSSGYETQYF
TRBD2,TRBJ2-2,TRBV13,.,TGTGCCAGCAGCTACCCGACTAGCGGAAACACCGGGGAGCTGTTTTTT,CASSYPTSGNTGELFF
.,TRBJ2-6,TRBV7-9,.,TGTGCCAGCAGTCTCCGGGCCTCTGGGGCCAACGTCCTGACTTTC,CASSLRASGANVLTF
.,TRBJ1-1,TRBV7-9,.,TGTGCCAGCAGCTTAGGGGGTATTGAAGCTTTCTTT,CASSLGGIEAFF
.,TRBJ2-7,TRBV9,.,TGTGCCAGCAGCGTTTACCGGAACTCCTACGAGCAGTACTTC,CASSVYRNSYEQYF
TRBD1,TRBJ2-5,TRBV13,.,TGTGCCAGCAGCTTAGAACAGGGGTACCAAGAGACCCAGTACTTC,CASSLEQGYQETQYF
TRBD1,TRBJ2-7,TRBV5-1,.,TGCGCCAGCAGCCCAACCGGGACAGCGACATACGAGCAGTACTTC,CASSPTGTATYEQYF
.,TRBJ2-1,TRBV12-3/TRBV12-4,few,TGTGCCAGCAGTTTTGGCGGGGGCCCCTACAATGAGCAGTTCTTC,CASSFGGGPYNEQFF
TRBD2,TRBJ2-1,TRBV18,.,TGTGCCAGCTCACCACCGGGTCGGGAGGGGAATTCGGGCAATGAGCAGTTCTTC,CASSPPGREGNSGNEQFF
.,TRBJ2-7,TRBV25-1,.,TGTGCCAGCAGCGAAGAAATGGGCTCCTACGAGCAGTACTTC,CASSEEMGSYEQYF
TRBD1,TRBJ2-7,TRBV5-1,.,TGCGCCAGCAGCGAGGACAGGGGGACATCCTACGAGCAGTACTTC,CASSEDRGTSYEQYF
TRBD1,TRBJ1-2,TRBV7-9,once,TGTGCCAGCAGCTTTGAAATCCGCCTCAGGGGGACGTATGGCTACACCTTC,CASSFEIRLRGTYGYTF
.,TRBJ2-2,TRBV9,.,TGTGCCAGCAGCCAGGGGACCAACACCGGGGAGCTGTTTTTT,CASSQGTNTGELFF
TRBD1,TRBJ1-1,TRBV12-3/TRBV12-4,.,TGTGCCAGCACCTACAGGGGGCGGGACACTGAAGCTTTCTTT,CASTYRGRDTEAFF
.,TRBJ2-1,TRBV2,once,TGTGCCAGCATTGTCGGACGGACGTTCTTC,CASIVGRTFF